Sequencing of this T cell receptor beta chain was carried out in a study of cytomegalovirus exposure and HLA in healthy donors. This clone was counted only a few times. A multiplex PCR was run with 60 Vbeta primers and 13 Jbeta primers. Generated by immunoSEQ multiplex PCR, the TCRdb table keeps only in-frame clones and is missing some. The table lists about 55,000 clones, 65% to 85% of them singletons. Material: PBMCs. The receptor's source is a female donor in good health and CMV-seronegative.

CDR3 residues: CAWSVPGDTEAFF. The CDR3 nucleotides read TGTGCCTGGAGTGTACCAGGGGACACTGAAGCTTTCTTT. The genes are TRBV30 and TRBJ1-1, with a weak D call TRBD1 (6 bases). The V end lost 0 bases, the J end lost 3 bases, and 8 bases lay between the germline ends. CDR1 is GTSNPN and CDR2 is SVGIG in the germline V gene (reference sequence). The CDR3 has 13 residues.